The T cell receptor beta chain described here comes from a study of cytomegalovirus exposure and HLA in healthy donors. Study results and limitations: Later analysis associated a missense DCLRE1C variant with TCR beta V- and J-gene trimming. In vitro assays verified that a few CMV-associated chains recognized CMV antigens specifically.

This clone was seen just once. What it binds is not known. The CDR3 sequence is 16 residues long. Trimming removed 4 bases from V and 0 bases from J, with 14 bases in between. Per germline, CDR1 MNHEY and CDR2 SVGAGI. The primer mix had 60 Vbeta and 13 Jbeta primers. Using immunoSEQ multiplex PCR, the repertoire was profiled, and TCRdb retains in-frame clones only, with some absent. The sample records around 130,000 clones, over 70% being singletons. V usage is TRBV6-5 and J usage is TRBJ2-3; D is perhaps TRBD2 (7 bases). This clonotype was obtained from a woman younger than 35 in good health and CMV-seronegative. The sample was PBMCs. DNA of the CDR3: TGTGCCAGCAGTTTAAAGGGGGGGTGGAGCACAGATACGCAGTATTTT. Protein sequence: CASSLKGGWSTDTQYF.